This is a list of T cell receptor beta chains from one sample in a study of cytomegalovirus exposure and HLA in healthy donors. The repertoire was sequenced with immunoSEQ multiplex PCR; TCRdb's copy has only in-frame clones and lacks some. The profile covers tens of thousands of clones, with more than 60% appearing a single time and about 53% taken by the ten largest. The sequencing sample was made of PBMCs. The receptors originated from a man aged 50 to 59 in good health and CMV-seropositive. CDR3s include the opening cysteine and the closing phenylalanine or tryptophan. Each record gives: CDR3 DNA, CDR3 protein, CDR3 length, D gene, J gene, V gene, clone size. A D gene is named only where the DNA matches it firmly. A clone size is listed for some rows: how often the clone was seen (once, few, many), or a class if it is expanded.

TGTGCCAGCAGTTTATATGGGACAGCCTATGGCTACACCTTC CASSLYGTAYGYTF 14 TRBD1 TRBJ1-2 TRBV28 -
TGTGCCATCAGTGAGTCCCCGGAGAACTATGGCTACACCTTC CAISESPENYGYTF 14 - TRBJ1-2 TRBV10-3 -
TGTGCCAGTCGTAGACAGGGTCAGATGCAGCCCCAGCATTTT CASRRQGQMQPQHF 14 TRBD1 TRBJ1-5 TRBV19 -
TGTGCCAGCAGCTTGGCCCCTTCCTACGAGCAGTACTTC CASSLAPSYEQYF 13 - TRBJ2-7 TRBV5-4 few
TGTGCCAGCAGCCAGGGACTAGCGAGGGGTCTAGAGACCCAGTACTTC CASSQGLARGLETQYF 16 TRBD2 TRBJ2-5 TRBV11-2 -
TGCGCCAGCAGCCAGGCCGTGGGGGGACTCTCGGCCATCTACGAGCAGTACTTC CASSQAVGGLSAIYEQYF 18 - TRBJ2-7 TRBV4-1 -
TGCGCCAGCAGCCAAGAAGCAGGCACAGGCTACTACGAGCAGTACTTC CASSQEAGTGYYEQYF 16 - TRBJ2-7 TRBV4-1 -
TGTGCCAGCAGACAGGGACTAGCGGTCACAGATACGCAGTATTTT CASRQGLAVTDTQYF 15 TRBD2 TRBJ2-3 TRBV6-1 once
TGTGCCAGCAGCAAAGGAGGGAATCAGCCCCAGCATTTT CASSKGGNQPQHF 13 - TRBJ1-5 TRBV21-1 -
TGTGCCAGCAGCTCGGGGGTCGGCTACACCTTC CASSSGVGYTF 11 - TRBJ1-2 TRBV7-9 few
TGTGCCAGCAGCCCAGCTTACAACGCTGCTAGCTATGGCTACACCTTC CASSPAYNAASYGYTF 16 - TRBJ1-2 TRBV7-9 -
TGTGCCTCCCGGGATCCAGATAATTCACCCCTCCACTTT CASRDPDNSPLHF 13 - TRBJ1-6 TRBV30 few
TGTGCCATCAGTGAAGCCGGAGCTCAGCTCTATGGCTACACCTTC CAISEAGAQLYGYTF 15 - TRBJ1-2 TRBV10-3 -
TGTGCCTGGAGCCTGACAGCCTTTTCCGCCCGGTATTTT CAWSLTAFSARYF 13 - TRBJ1-5 TRBV30 once
TGTGCCAGCAGCAGTGGGGGGGCTAGCGGGACAGATACGCAGTATTTT CASSSGGASGTDTQYF 16 TRBD2 TRBJ2-3 TRBV28 -
TGTGCCAGCAGGGCAGGCGGCAGGGGAACCTCTGGGGCCAACGTCCTGACTTTC CASRAGGRGTSGANVLTF 18 - TRBJ2-6 TRBV7-9 -
TGTGCCAGCAGCCGGTCGGGGGTCGCCCTCCACTTT CASSRSGVALHF 12 - TRBJ1-6 TRBV28 -
TGTGCCAGCAACCAGGGGGGCTACCAAGAGACCCAGTACTTC CASNQGGYQETQYF 14 - TRBJ2-5 TRBV5-8 few
TGTGCCAGCACTAGAGGACTAGCGGGAGGGAGCCACGAGCAGTACTTC CASTRGLAGGSHEQYF 16 TRBD2 TRBJ2-7 TRBV28 -
TGCAGCGTCCTTGACAGACAGAAAAACATTCAGTACTTC CSVLDRQKNIQYF 13 - TRBJ2-4 TRBV29-1 -
TGTGCCAGCAGCTTGCCGGGACTAGCGGTGGTTGAGCAGTTCTTC CASSLPGLAVVEQFF 15 TRBD2 TRBJ2-1 TRBV5-4 -
TGTGCCAGCTCACGCAAAGGGGAAACAACTAATGAAAAACTGTTTTTT CASSRKGETTNEKLFF 16 - TRBJ1-4 TRBV18 few
TGTGCCAGTAGAGCGGGAGGAGGCACAGATACGCAGTATTTT CASRAGGGTDTQYF 14 TRBD2 TRBJ2-3 TRBV6-4 -
TGTGCCAGCAGCGCCCAGGGGACCGGGGAGCTGTTTTTT CASSAQGTGELFF 13 - TRBJ2-2 TRBV9 -